Following are 10 T cell receptor beta chains from one sample sequenced in a study of blood T cell repertoires in COVID-19. Sequencing used immunoSEQ multiplex PCR; TCRdb keeps in-frame clones, though not all of them. This table holds approximately 270,000 clones, 80% to 90% found once. The sequencing input was PBMCs or T cells enriched from blood (not recorded which). All receptors derive from a woman aged 25 to 39 who had recovered from COVID-19.

This clone occurred a few times. This chain connects TRBV7-2 to TRBJ1-1; D gene uncertain. V gave up 4 bases and J gave up 1 base, with 13 bases separating them. Germline CDR1 reads SGHTA; CDR2 reads FQGNSA. This CDR3 region has 15 residues. CDR3 region: CASSSLGVRNTEAFF. As DNA, the CDR3 is TGTGCCAGCAGCTCCCTCGGGGTAAGGAACACTGAAGCTTTCTTT.

Written as DNA, the CDR3 is TGCGCCAGCAGCCAAGATGACAGGGGCTCCTACAATGAGCAGTTCTTC. The encoded protein is CASSQDDRGSYNEQFF. The chain uses TRBV4-1 and TRBJ2-1; 8 bases agree with TRBD1. The germline V gene has CDR1 MGHRA and CDR2 YSYEKL. The CDR3 has 16 residues. The junction had 1 base not matched to a gene; V was cut back by 0 bases and J by 0 bases.

The chain employs TRBV28 and TRBJ1-4; 7 positions agree with TRBD1. The germline V gene has CDR1 MDHEN and CDR2 SYDVKM. With V trimmed by 5 bases and J by 7 bases, 10 bases remained unmatched. CDR3 length equals 15 residues. CDR3 in DNA: TGTGCCAGCAGTACTGGGACAGTGGGGAGTGAAAAACTGTTTTTT. This encodes CASSTGTVGSEKLFF.

The J gene is TRBJ1-1, the V gene TRBV5-1; weak D call: TRBD1 (5 bases). This CDR3 is 15 amino acids long. From germline, CDR1 is SGHRS and CDR2 YFSETQ. The V end lost 4 bases, the J end lost 1 base, and 14 bases lay between the germline ends. The CDR3 sequence: CASSPDPRANTEAFF. The CDR3 DNA is TGCGCCAGCAGCCCGGACCCCAGGGCGAACACTGAAGCTTTCTTT.

The V call is TRBV21-1, the J call TRBJ1-2. TRBV21-1 is reported as a pseudogene. The CDR3 is 13 amino acids. In nucleotides, the CDR3 is TGTGCCAGACCCGCTGGGACTTCGGATGGCTACACCTTC. This translates into CARPAGTSDGYTF.

The table lists this clone with a few counts. V gene TRBV6-4 combines with J gene TRBJ2-1, with a possible D match to TRBD2 (6 bases). V was pared by 3 bases and J by 5 bases, with 11 bases between. This CDR3 is built from 14 residues. Germline CDR1 and CDR2: MRHNA and SNTAGT. The CDR3 coding sequence is TGTGCCAGCAGTGAGGAGGGAGCGCACAATGAGCAGTTCTTC. Protein: CASSEEGAHNEQFF.

The chain has TRBV7-8 and TRBJ1-2, with D possibly being TRBD1 (6 bases). From germline, CDR1 is SGHVS and CDR2 FQNEAQ. There are 13 residues in the CDR3. Trimming removed 5 bases from V and 3 bases from J, with 10 bases in between. The CDR3 spells CASSVRGDYGYTF. As DNA, the CDR3 is TGTGCCAGCAGCGTCAGGGGAGACTATGGCTACACCTTC.

V usage is TRBV2 and J usage is TRBJ1-2; 8 bases map to TRBD1. The germline CDR1 and CDR2 sequences are SNHLY and FYNNEI. The CDR3 loop spans 15 amino acids. Trimming took 6 bases from V and 8 from J; bases not matched to a gene: 14. The CDR3 nucleotides are TGTGCCAGCAGAGGTGGACAGGGCGGAAGAGACGGCTACACCTTC. This codes for CASRGGQGGRDGYTF.

V is TRBV7-9 and J is TRBJ1-1; D is unresolved. The V gene's germline CDR1 is SEHNR and CDR2 FQNEAQ (reference sequence). Deletions cut 8 bases from V and 2 bases from J, with 9 bases between. The CDR3 length is 12 residues. This chain's CDR3 is CASGGDNTEAFF. In nucleotides, the CDR3 is TGTGCCAGCGGAGGAGATAACACTGAAGCTTTCTTT.

This sequence joins TRBV3-1 (or the pseudogene TRBV3-2) and TRBJ2-7, with no clear D. V lost 1 base to trimming and J lost 6 bases, with 7 bases between them. The germline CDR1 and CDR2 sequences are LGHDT and YNNKEL (reference sequence). The CDR3 is made up of 12 amino acids. The CDR3 DNA reads TGTGCCAGCAGCCAAGGTCGTCTCGAGCAGTACTTC. It specifies CASSQGRLEQYF.